This T cell receptor beta chain was retrieved from a study of shared clonotypes between healthy human individuals. With unsorted samples, genomic DNA was obtained from 75 million to 90 million PBMCs. To note about this clone: The antigen is unknown.

Per the germline V gene, CDR1 is SGHNT and CDR2 is YYREEE (reference sequence). Trimming pared 1 base from V and 0 bases from J, leaving 7 bases between. The CDR3 is 14 amino acids. Overall study results and limits: The expectation was that sequencing depth would affect clonotype sharing among donors. Blood was the only sampled material, and tissue repertoires likely differ.

TCRdb keeps only in-frame clones here, not all; method: immunoSEQ multiplex PCR. The sample contains about 480,000 clones, about 79% of which appear only once. The rearrangement links TRBV5-4 to TRBJ2-5; D is ambiguous. The source of this sequence is a woman aged 40 to 49 in good health. Some clones in this sample may be carry-over from other donors' samples. The material sequenced was PBMCs. The CDR3 sequence is CASSLSSDQETQYF. The CDR3 DNA reads as TGTGCCAGCAGCTTGAGCAGCGACCAAGAGACCCAGTACTTC.